The TCR beta chain described here comes from a study of blood T cell repertoires in COVID-19. In the study overall: Collection of acute and convalescent COVID-19 samples took place in the United States, Italy and Spain. T cells, B-cell-depleted T cells, or PBMCs provided the cDNA or gDNA that served as material.

Clones were read by immunoSEQ multiplex PCR, and TCRdb kept only the in-frame ones, dropping some. Among fewer than 350,000 clones listed, 88% were seen once. V trimming: 3 bases; J trimming: 4 bases; junction bases outside the gene matches: 6. The CDR3 loop spans 15 amino acids. CDR1 KGHSH and CDR2 LQKENI come from the germline V gene. All enrollees were about 18 to 100 years old and from 20 to 25 US areas. Recovery meant two consecutive negative NP/OP PCR tests, professional clearance, or resolved symptoms. Sequencing used PBMCs or T cells enriched from blood (not recorded which). The chain joins TRBV18 to TRBJ1-2; TRBD1 matches 9 bases. The TCR comes from a woman aged 25-40 years who had recovered from COVID-19. In DNA, the CDR3 is TGTGCCAGCTCACCTCCGGGACAGGGCTTCTATGGCTACACCTTC. It specifies CASSPPGQGFYGYTF.